These T cell receptor beta chains were read from a single sample in a study of blood T cell repertoires in COVID-19. Sequencing used immunoSEQ multiplex PCR; TCRdb keeps in-frame clones, though not all of them. Of about 150,000 clones listed, around 83% are singletons. Sequencing was carried out using peripheral blood. The receptors were sampled from a woman aged 55-75 years with acute or convalescent COVID-19. The CDR3 runs from the conserved cysteine through the conserved F or W. Each record gives: J gene, clone size, V gene, D gene, CDR3 protein, CDR3 DNA. D genes are given only for firm matches. Clone size is not always given. Where it is, it says once, few, many or a class for expanded clones.

TRBJ2-2 | . | TRBV27 | . | CASRSVNTGELFF | TGTGCCAGCCGTTCGGTCAACACCGGGGAGCTGTTTTTT
TRBJ1-6 | . | TRBV27 | . | CASGGSESPLHF | TGTGCCAGCGGAGGGTCTGAATCACCCCTCCACTTT
TRBJ2-7 | once | TRBV5-4 | TRBD1 | CASSKDRASSYEQYF | TGTGCCAGCAGCAAGGACAGGGCCAGCTCCTACGAGCAGTACTTC
TRBJ1-2 | . | TRBV9 | TRBD1 | CASSVANRGLYGYTF | TGTGCCAGCAGCGTAGCCAACAGGGGATTATATGGCTACACCTTC
TRBJ2-7 | few | TRBV15 | . | CATSRDPSYEQYF | TGTGCCACCAGCAGAGATCCTTCCTACGAGCAGTACTTC
TRBJ1-6 | . | TRBV6-5 | . | CASSLRVDSPLHF | TGTGCCAGCAGCCTCAGGGTAGATTCACCCCTCCACTTT
TRBJ2-3 | . | TRBV30 | TRBD2 | CAWVRTSGNTDTQYF | TGTGCCTGGGTTAGGACTAGCGGGAACACAGATACGCAGTATTTT
TRBJ1-1 | once | TRBV2 | . | CASSNQGRDTEAFF | TGTGCCAGCAGTAACCAGGGGCGCGACACTGAAGCTTTCTTT
TRBJ2-4 | . | TRBV28 | . | CASGLVGLGNIQYF | TGTGCCAGCGGCCTTGTGGGCCTGGGAAACATTCAGTACTTC
TRBJ2-2 | . | TRBV5-1 | . | CASSLPNTGELFF | TGCGCCAGCAGCCTTCCGAACACCGGGGAGCTGTTTTTT
TRBJ1-5 | once | TRBV19 | . | CASSKRHEPYSNQPQHF | TGTGCCAGTAGTAAAAGACACGAACCATATAGCAATCAGCCCCAGCATTTT
TRBJ1-1 | . | TRBV3-1/TRBV3-2 | TRBD1 | CASSAPGQGNTEAFF | TGTGCCAGCAGCGCTCCGGGACAGGGGAACACTGAAGCTTTCTTT
TRBJ1-1 | . | TRBV4-2 | . | CASSQERGGGFFF | TGTGCCAGCAGCCAAGAGAGGGGAGGCGGATTTTTCTTT
TRBJ1-1 | . | TRBV10-3 | . | CAIRQQGTNTEAFF | TGTGCCATCAGGCAACAGGGAACGAACACTGAAGCTTTCTTT
TRBJ2-2 | many | TRBV5-4 | TRBD2 | CASSLERGRTTGELFF | TGTGCCAGCAGCTTGGAGCGGGGAAGGACCACCGGGGAGCTGTTTTTT
TRBJ1-5 | . | TRBV24-1 | TRBD1 | CATSWGKGADQPQHF | TGTGCCACCTCCTGGGGTAAGGGGGCGGATCAGCCCCAGCATTTT
TRBJ1-4 | . | TRBV2 | TRBD1 | CASSRQGPNEKLFF | TGTGCCAGCAGTCGACAGGGACCTAATGAAAAACTGTTTTTT
TRBJ2-3 | . | TRBV24-1 | . | CATSDPRALTDTQYF | TGTGCCACCAGTGACCCGAGGGCATTAACAGATACGCAGTATTTT
TRBJ2-2 | . | TRBV27 | . | CASRQGQRGSSNTGELFF | TGTGCCAGCAGGCAGGGGCAGCGAGGCAGCTCGAACACCGGGGAGCTGTTTTTT
TRBJ2-5 | . | TRBV2 | TRBD2 | CASRLAGQETQYF | TGTGCCAGCAGACTAGCGGGCCAAGAGACCCAGTACTTC
TRBJ2-2 | . | TRBV20-1 | . | CSASARGTGELFF | TGCAGTGCTAGTGCTAGAGGAACCGGGGAGCTGTTTTTT
TRBJ2-1 | . | TRBV12-3/TRBV12-4 | TRBD1 | CAGGTGTNNEQFF | TGTGCCGGCGGGACAGGGACAAACAATGAGCAGTTCTTC
TRBJ1-4 | . | TRBV5-6 | TRBD1 | CASRPRQGANEKLFF | TGTGCCAGCAGGCCAAGACAGGGGGCTAATGAAAAACTGTTTTTT
TRBJ2-1 | . | TRBV10-1 | . | CASSELRGSYNEQFF | TGCGCCAGCAGTGAATTGCGGGGATCCTACAATGAGCAGTTCTTC
TRBJ1-1 | . | TRBV21-1 | . | CASSLGARTNTEAFF | TGTGCCAGCAGCCTGGGGGCCAGAACGAACACTGAAGCTTTCTTT
TRBJ2-1 | . | TRBV5-1 | . | CASSPARSSYNEQFF | TGCGCCAGCAGCCCGGCCCGGAGCTCCTACAATGAGCAGTTCTTC
TRBJ1-1 | . | TRBV19 | TRBD1 | CASSIETGGPNTEAFF | TGTGCCAGTAGTATAGAGACAGGGGGGCCGAACACTGAAGCTTTCTTT
TRBJ1-2 | . | TRBV18 | . | CASSPEAGTNYGYTF | TGTGCCAGCTCACCAGAGGCCGGAACTAACTATGGCTACACCTTC
TRBJ1-3 | . | TRBV6-5 | . | CASTNPGSSNTIYF | TGTGCCAGCACCAACCCGGGTAGCAGCAACACCATATATTTT
TRBJ1-2 | . | TRBV4-1 | . | CASSQQTEAFPNYGYTF | TGCGCCAGCAGCCAACAGACAGAGGCATTCCCTAACTATGGCTACACCTTC
TRBJ1-1 | . | TRBV9 | . | CASSVGQAQDGAFF | TGTGCCAGCAGCGTAGGACAGGCTCAGGACGGAGCTTTCTTT
TRBJ1-6 | . | TRBV3-1/TRBV3-2 | . | CASSQLEDSPLHF | TGTGCCAGCAGCCAGCTAGAGGATTCACCCCTCCACTTT
TRBJ2-4 | . | TRBV5-1 | . | CASSLRTVGNIQYF | TGCGCCAGCAGCTTGAGGACAGTCGGAAACATTCAGTACTTC
TRBJ1-2 | once | TRBV19 | TRBD1 | CASSPLARGQGRYGYTF | TGTGCCAGTAGTCCCCTCGCGCGGGGACAGGGGAGGTATGGCTACACCTTC
TRBJ1-5 | medium-sized | TRBV6-5 | . | CAVRAINSNQPQHF | TGTGCGGTCCGCGCTATCAATAGCAATCAGCCCCAGCATTTT
TRBJ1-6 | . | TRBV19 | TRBD1 | CASSPQPQGPSSYNSPLHF | TGTGCCAGTAGTCCCCAGCCACAGGGGCCAAGCTCCTATAATTCACCCCTCCACTTT
TRBJ1-5 | . | TRBV11-2 | TRBD1 | CASSLGDRGRNQPQHF | TGTGCCAGCAGCTTAGGGGACAGGGGTCGCAATCAGCCCCAGCATTTT
TRBJ1-6 | . | TRBV3-1/TRBV3-2 | . | CASSGGQTNSPLHF | TGTGCCAGCAGCGGTGGGCAAACTAATTCACCCCTCCACTTT
TRBJ1-6 | . | TRBV7-6 | TRBD1 | CASSLLGTGNNSPLHF | TGTGCCAGCAGCTTACTCGGGACAGGGAATAATTCACCCCTCCACTTT
TRBJ1-5 | . | TRBV7-7 | TRBD1 | CASSQNHRTGARNQPQHF | TGTGCTAGCAGCCAGAACCACCGGACAGGGGCACGCAATCAGCCCCAGCATTTT
TRBJ1-6 | . | TRBV5-8 | TRBD1 | CASSLGDRARSPLHF | TGTGCCAGCAGCTTGGGGGACAGGGCGAGATCACCCCTCCACTTT
TRBJ1-6 | . | TRBV6-5 | . | CASSYGFSSYNSPLHF | TGTGCCAGCAGTTACGGTTTTAGCTCCTATAATTCACCCCTCCACTTT
TRBJ1-5 | . | TRBV18 | TRBD1 | CASSQQGAGNQPQHF | TGTGCCAGCTCACAACAGGGGGCAGGCAATCAGCCCCAGCATTTT
TRBJ2-3 | . | TRBV10-1 | TRBD2 | CASSGTGRGRTDTQYF | TGCGCCAGCAGTGGTACGGGGCGGGGGAGAACAGATACGCAGTATTTT